This T cell receptor (beta chain) was profiled in a study of graft-versus-host responses after intestinal transplantation (TCRdb year 2021). In terms of the full investigation: The transplants that recipients got were multivisceral, liver-intestinal, or isolated intestinal. Alloreactive clones were identified by sequencing pre-transplant mixed lymphocyte reaction products and comparing them with unstimulated pre-transplant donor and recipient T cells. Samples from a few later patients were sequenced in-house on an Illumina MiSeq with MiXCR processing rather than by the commercial service. Every recipient was given anti-thymocyte globulin induction, followed by 2 to 4 years of maintenance tacrolimus and steroids. A peak of at least 4% donor T cells among recipient peripheral blood mononuclear cells was the definition used for donor T cell macrochimerism. After intestinal transplantation, graft-versus-host and host-versus-graft alloreactive T cell clones in the graft, circulation and bone marrow were tracked using bulk TCR-beta CDR3 sequencing. The cohort enrolled about two dozen intestinal transplant recipients including one retransplant, and 3 patients lacking pretransplant specimens were excluded.

Interpreted using the paper, the time point label stands for: cells obtained before transplantation from donor or recipient. CD3+CD4+ and CD3+CD8+ populations were FACS-sorted from unstimulated pre-transplant donor and recipient cells taken from spleen or lymph nodes. To prepare the library, the immunoSEQ multiplex PCR assay was applied. In most patients, genomic DNA was isolated using the Qiagen DNeasy Blood and Tissue Kit and sent frozen to Adaptive Biotechnologies for TCR sequencing. High-throughput TCR-beta CDR3 sequencing of genomic DNA from most patients was performed by Adaptive Biotechnologies. The source study handled its data this way. TCR sequencing data for over 15 patients were retrieved from Adaptive's ImmunoSEQ software; three other patients were processed with MiXCR and VDJtools. To correct CD4 versus CD8 sorting errors, any sequence found in both subsets at a frequency ratio below 5:1 was removed. CDR3 nucleotide sequences shared by donor and recipient were removed because the origin of these sequences could not be assigned. At least 2-fold expansion over unstimulated cells and a minimum CFSE-low frequency of 0.002% (template counts) or 0.001% (read counts) were required for clones to be classified as alloreactive. A clone was considered mappable if detected in the sequenced pre-transplant spleen, lymph node, or MLR CFSE-low populations of the donor or recipient. The cumulative frequency of alloreactive clones was calculated as a percentage of all sequences, weighted by copy number. TCRdb holds this immuneACCESS table with in-frame rearrangements only. Some clones are missing; in checked studies, unresolved V genes explain under half, and the rest has no known cause. V, J and clone size are taken as reported in that table, and D and trimming were inferred from the DNA itself. The sample records more than 100,000 clones, 85% to 95% of which are singletons. The ten top clones hold under 3.5% of the sample.

Worth noting for this clone: Its antigen target is currently unknown. Qualities for individual bases were not recorded, and no much larger clone is one base off.

General conclusions and limits of the study: Peak levels of circulating GvH clones were associated with declines in HvG clones early after transplant. Patients with donor T cell macrochimerism had high GvH to HvG T cell clonal ratios in their allografts. GvH clones turned up in recipient bone marrow, with some appearing earlier in ileal mucosa or blood, a pattern consistent with an intestinal mucosal origin. The conclusions were limited by the relatively low number and heterogeneity of the intestinal transplant patients.

This TCR was recovered from a human donor who received an intestinal transplant. Sequences were derived from unstimulated CD8+ T cells sorted from spleen or lymph node cells, sampled before intestinal transplant.

The CDR3 corresponds to CASSVDGRAPDEQYF. The DNA reads as follows: TGTGCCAGCAGCGTAGATGGCAGGGCCCCAGACGAGCAGTACTTC. Recombination linked TRBV9 to TRBJ2-7; TRBD1 is a weak D gene call, 5 bases matching. V drops 0 bases and J drops 5 bases, leaving 15 bases in between. CDR1 and CDR2 are drawn from the germline V gene: SGDLS, YYNGEE. Counted from cysteine to phenylalanine, this CDR3 has 15 amino acids. The retained sequence is limited to the CDR3, 45 bases, with the frame set at the first base.